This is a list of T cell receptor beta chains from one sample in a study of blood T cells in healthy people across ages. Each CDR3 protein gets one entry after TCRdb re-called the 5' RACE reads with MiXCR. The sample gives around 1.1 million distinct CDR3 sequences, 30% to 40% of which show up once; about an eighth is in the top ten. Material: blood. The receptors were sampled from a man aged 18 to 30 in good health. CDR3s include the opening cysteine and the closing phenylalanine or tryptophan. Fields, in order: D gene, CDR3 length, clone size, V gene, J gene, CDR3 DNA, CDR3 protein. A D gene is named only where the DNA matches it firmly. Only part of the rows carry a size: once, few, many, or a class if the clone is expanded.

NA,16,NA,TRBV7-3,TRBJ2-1,TGTGCCAGCAGCTCCTCCGATGGCACCCCCTACAATGAGCAGTTCTTC,CASSSSDGTPYNEQFF
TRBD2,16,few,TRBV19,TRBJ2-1,TGTGCCAGTAGTCTTTTAGCGGGGGGCTTCTACAATGAGCAGTTCTTC,CASSLLAGGFYNEQFF
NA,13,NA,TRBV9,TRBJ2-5,NA,CASSADILETQYF
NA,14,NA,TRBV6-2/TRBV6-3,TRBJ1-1,TGTGCCAGCAGTTGGGGACATTTACTTTCTGAAGCTTTCTTT,CASSWGHLLSEAFF
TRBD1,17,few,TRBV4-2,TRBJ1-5,TGTGCCAGCAGCCAACGGGACAGCCTCTATAGCAATCAGCCCCAGCATTTT,CASSQRDSLYSNQPQHF
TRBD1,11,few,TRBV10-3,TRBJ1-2,TGTGCCAACCGGGACAGAAATGGCTACACCTTC,CANRDRNGYTF
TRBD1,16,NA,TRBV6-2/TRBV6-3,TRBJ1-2,TGTGCCAGCACCCAAGTCGGGACAGGGTATGACTATGGCTACACCTTC,CASTQVGTGYDYGYTF
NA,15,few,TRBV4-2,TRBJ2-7,TGTGCCAGCAGCCCCCGGTACGTAACCTACAATGAGCAGTACTTC,CASSPRYVTYNEQYF
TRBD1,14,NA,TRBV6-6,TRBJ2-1,TGTGCCAGCAGTACTGACAGGGGTGGAAATGGGCAGTTCTTC,CASSTDRGGNGQFF
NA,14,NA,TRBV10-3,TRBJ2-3,TGTGCCATCAATCCGGGACGCGTTACGAATACGCAGTATTTT,CAINPGRVTNTQYF
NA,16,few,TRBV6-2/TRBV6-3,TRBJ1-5,TGTGCCAGCAGTTACTCGATAACAGGCGAGAATCAGCCCCAGCATTTT,CASSYSITGENQPQHF
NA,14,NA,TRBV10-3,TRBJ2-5,TGTGCCATCAGTGAGTACAGAGTCCAAGAGACCCAGTACTTC,CAISEYRVQETQYF
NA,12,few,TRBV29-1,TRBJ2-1,TGCAGCGGTGGGCCGGGGGCAAATGAGCAGTTCTTC,CSGGPGANEQFF
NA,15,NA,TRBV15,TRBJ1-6,TGTGCCACCAGCAGAGACGGGTTCTATAATTCACCCCTCCACTTT,CATSRDGFYNSPLHF
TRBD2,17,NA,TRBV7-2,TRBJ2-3,TGTGCCAGCAGCTTCCGACTAGCGGGAGACGGCACAGATACGCAGTATTTT,CASSFRLAGDGTDTQYF
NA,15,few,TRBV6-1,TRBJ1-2,TGTGCCAGCAGTGAACACTGGTACTCCGGGTATGGCTACACCTTC,CASSEHWYSGYGYTF
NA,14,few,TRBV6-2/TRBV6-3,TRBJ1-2,TGTGCCAGCAGTTACTCGATATCCAGCTATGGCTACACCTTC,CASSYSISSYGYTF
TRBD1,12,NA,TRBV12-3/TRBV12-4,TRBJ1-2,TGTGCCAGCAGTTGGACAGGATCCTTTGGCACCTTC,CASSWTGSFGTF
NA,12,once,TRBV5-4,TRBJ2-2,TGTGCCAGCAGCTTGGATGCCAGGGAGCTGTTTTTT,CASSLDARELFF
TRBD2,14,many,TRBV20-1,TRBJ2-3,TGCAGTGCTAGCGGGGGGGGAAGCACAGATACGCAGTATTTT,CSASGGGSTDTQYF
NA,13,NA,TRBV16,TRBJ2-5,TGTGCCAGCAGCCAAGGAACCAGCACTGAGCAGTACTTC,CASSQGTSTEQYF
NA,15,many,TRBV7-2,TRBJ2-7,TGTGCCAGCAGCTTAACTAGCCCGAACTCCTACGAGCAGTACTTC,CASSLTSPNSYEQYF